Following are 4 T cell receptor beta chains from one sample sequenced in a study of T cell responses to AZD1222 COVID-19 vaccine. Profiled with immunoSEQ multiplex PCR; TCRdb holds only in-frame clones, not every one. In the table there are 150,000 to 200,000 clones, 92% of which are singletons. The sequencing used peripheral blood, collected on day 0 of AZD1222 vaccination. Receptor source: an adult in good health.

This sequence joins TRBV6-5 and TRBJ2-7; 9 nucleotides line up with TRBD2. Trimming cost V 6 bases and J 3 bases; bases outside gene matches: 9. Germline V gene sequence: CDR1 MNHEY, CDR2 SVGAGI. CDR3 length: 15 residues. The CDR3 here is CASSRSGGPVYEQYF. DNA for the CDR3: TGTGCCAGCAGCCGAAGCGGGGGGCCGGTCTACGAGCAGTACTTC.

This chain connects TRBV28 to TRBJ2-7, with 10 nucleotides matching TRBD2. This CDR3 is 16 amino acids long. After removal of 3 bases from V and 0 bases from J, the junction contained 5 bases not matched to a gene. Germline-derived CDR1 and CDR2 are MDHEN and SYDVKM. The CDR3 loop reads CASSFPLAGHSYEQYF. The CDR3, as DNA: TGTGCCAGCAGTTTCCCACTAGCGGGGCACTCCTACGAGCAGTACTTC.

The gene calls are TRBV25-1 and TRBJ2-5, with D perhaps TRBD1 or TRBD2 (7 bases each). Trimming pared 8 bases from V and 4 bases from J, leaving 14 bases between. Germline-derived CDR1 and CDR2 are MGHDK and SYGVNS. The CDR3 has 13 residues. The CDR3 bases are TGTGCCAGCGTCAGGGGGAGGGGAGAGACCCAGTACTTC. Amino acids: CASVRGRGETQYF. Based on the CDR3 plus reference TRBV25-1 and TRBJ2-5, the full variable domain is EADIYQTPRYLVIGTGKKITLECSQTMGHDKMYWYQQDPGMELHLIHYSYGVNSTEKGDLSSESTVSRIRTEHFPLTLESARPSHTSQYLCASVRGRGETQYFGPGTRLLVL.

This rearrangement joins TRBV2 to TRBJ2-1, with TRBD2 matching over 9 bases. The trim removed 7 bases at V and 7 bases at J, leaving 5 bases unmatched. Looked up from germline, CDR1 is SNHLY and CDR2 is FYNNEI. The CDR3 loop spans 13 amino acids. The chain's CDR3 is CASMREGRNEQFF. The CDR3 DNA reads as TGTGCCAGCATGCGGGAGGGCCGAAATGAGCAGTTCTTC.